The present TCR beta chain was sequenced within a study of control samples from healthy donors and cancer patients. This CDR3 contains 15 residues. V was trimmed by 5 bases and J by 5 bases, leaving 18 bases between them. Germline V CDR1 and CDR2: SNHLY, FYNNEI. The assay was immunoSEQ multiplex PCR, and TCRdb's table has in-frame clones only and misses some. The table lists over 75,000 clones, roughly 82% of them singletons. Input material: blood. This clonotype was sampled from a man aged 55 to 70 in good health. The rearrangement uses TRBV2 and TRBJ1-2; D remains unclear. The CDR3 nucleotides are TGTGCCAGCAGTTTCCGCCCCGAGAGTGGGTATGGCTACACCTTC. It translates to CASSFRPESGYGYTF.